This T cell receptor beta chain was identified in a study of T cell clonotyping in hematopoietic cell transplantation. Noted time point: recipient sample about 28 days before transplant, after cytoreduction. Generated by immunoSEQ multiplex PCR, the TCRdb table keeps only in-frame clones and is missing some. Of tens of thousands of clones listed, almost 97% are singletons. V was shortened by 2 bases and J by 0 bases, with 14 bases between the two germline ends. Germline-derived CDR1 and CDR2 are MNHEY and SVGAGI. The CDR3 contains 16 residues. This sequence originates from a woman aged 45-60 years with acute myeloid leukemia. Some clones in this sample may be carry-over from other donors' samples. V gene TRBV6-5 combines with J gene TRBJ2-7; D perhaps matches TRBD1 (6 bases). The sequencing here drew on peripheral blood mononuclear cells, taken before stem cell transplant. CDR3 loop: CASSYEQGTNSYEQYF. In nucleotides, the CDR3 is TGTGCCAGCAGTTACGAACAGGGCACGAACTCCTACGAGCAGTACTTC.